Reported below is one TCR beta chain. The antigen is unknown. This record belongs to a study of CD8 T cells in Susac syndrome. Broader study findings: A relatively small number of individuals underwent TCR sequencing and HLA analysis.

The CDR3 is 16 amino acids. The ends were cut back, 0 bases at V and 2 bases at J, with 15 bases in the middle. CDR1 and CDR2 (germline): SGHNT, YYREEE (reference sequence). RNA was extracted with the RNeasy kit, and a quantity of roughly 0.5 to 1 ug was reverse transcribed using random hexamers. The method of amplification for TCR beta CDR3 was immunoSEQ multiplex PCR, covering 54 Vbeta and 13 Jbeta. One entry per CDR3 protein results from TCRdb running MiXCR on the immunoSEQ multiplex PCR reads. Of hundreds of thousands of distinct CDR3 sequences in the sample, about 85% were seen once. The multiple sclerosis controls consisted of treatment-naive patients with relapsing-remitting disease, either stable or active. TEMRA cells underwent FACS enrichment and CD8+ and CD4+ T cells underwent negative isolation.

The chain couples TRBV5-4 to TRBJ2-7; D uncertain. This sequence was found in a human donor with multiple sclerosis. What was sequenced was CD8+ T cells from PBMCs. In DNA form, the CDR3 reads TGTGCCAGCAGCTTGGCGGACCCCTACTGGCCCTACGAGCAGTACTTC. Amino acid sequence: CASSLADPYWPYEQYF.